The 5 T cell receptor beta chains given below trace back to one sample, sequenced in a study of cytomegalovirus exposure and HLA in healthy donors. Both 60 Vbeta primers and 13 Jbeta primers went into the PCR. The method was immunoSEQ multiplex PCR; TCRdb's version includes in-frame clones alone and lacks a portion of them. The sample lists around 150,000 clones; over 80% were seen once. The sample comprised PBMCs. These receptors were obtained from a man in his forties in good health and CMV-seronegative.

This clone has just one count. V gene TRBV4-2 combines with J gene TRBJ2-7; D is perhaps TRBD2 (5 bases). This CDR3 is 15 amino acids long. Trimming took 1 base from V and 5 from J, leaving 15 bases between them. The germline CDR1 and CDR2 sequences are LGHNA and YNFKEQ. The CDR3 coding sequence is TGTGCCAGCAGCCAAGCCGGTCCAGGAGGCCACGAGCAGTACTTC. The encoded protein is CASSQAGPGGHEQYF.

This rearrangement joins TRBV7-6 to TRBJ2-3, with a weak D call TRBD1 (5 bases). V lost 5 bases to trimming and J lost 6 bases, with 9 bases between them. This CDR3 region has 12 residues. CDR1 is SGHVS, CDR2 FNYEAQ, per germline. CDR3: CASSNNRDTQYF. The CDR3 DNA follows: TGTGCCAGCAGCAACAACAGGGATACGCAGTATTTT. Full variable domain (missing parts from reference TRBV7-6 and TRBJ2-3): GAGVSQSPRYKVTKRGQDVALRCDPISGHVSLYWYRQALGQGPEFLTYFNYEAQQDKSGLPNDRFSAERPEGSISTLTIQRTEQRDSAMYRCASSNNRDTQYFGPGTRLTVL.

The chain combines TRBV5-6 with TRBJ1-6; tentatively, D is TRBD1 (6 bases). Per germline, CDR1 SGHDT and CDR2 YYEEEE. V shed 3 bases and J shed 0 bases, with 7 bases lying between them. This CDR3 comprises 15 residues. Here the CDR3 DNA reads TGTGCCAGCAGCTACAGGGTCTCCTATAATTCACCCCTCCACTTT. This gives the protein CASSYRVSYNSPLHF.

The chain has TRBV5-1 and TRBJ2-1; 10 bases agree with TRBD2. The CDR3 runs to 15 residues. Germline V gene sequence: CDR1 SGHRS, CDR2 YFSETQ. V was pared by 2 bases and J by 4 bases, with 3 bases of the junction left unmatched. CDR3 DNA: TGCGCCAGCAGCTTCGGGACTAGCGATTACAATGAGCAGTTCTTC. Protein: CASSFGTSDYNEQFF.

The V gene is TRBV7-9, the J gene TRBJ2-3; D remains ambiguous. V was shortened by 3 bases and J by 4 bases, with 5 bases between the two germline ends. The V gene's germline CDR1 is SEHNR and CDR2 FQNEAQ (reference sequence). The CDR3 has 12 amino acids. CDR3 loop: CASSLSPDTQYF. The CDR3 DNA reads TGTGCCAGCAGCTTGAGCCCAGATACGCAGTATTTT.